This T cell receptor (beta chain) came from a study of T cells of healthy individuals. In its sample, this clonotype was seen many times. A single record per CDR3 protein comes from TCRdb applying MiXCR to the 5' RACE reads. The table shows 41,000 or so distinct CDR3 sequences, with around 4.5% occurring only once. The TCR sequence derives from a human donor in good health.

The CDR3 DNA follows: TGTGCCAGCAGCGGACAGCACCGGTCGGACGAGCAGTACTTC. This codes for CASSGQHRSDEQYF. The chain employs TRBV27 and TRBJ2-7; weak D call: TRBD1 (6 bases). From germline, CDR1 is MNHEY and CDR2 SMNVEV (reference sequence). This CDR3 comprises 14 residues. The V gene lost 6 bases and the J gene lost 5 bases, with 17 bases spanning the gap.